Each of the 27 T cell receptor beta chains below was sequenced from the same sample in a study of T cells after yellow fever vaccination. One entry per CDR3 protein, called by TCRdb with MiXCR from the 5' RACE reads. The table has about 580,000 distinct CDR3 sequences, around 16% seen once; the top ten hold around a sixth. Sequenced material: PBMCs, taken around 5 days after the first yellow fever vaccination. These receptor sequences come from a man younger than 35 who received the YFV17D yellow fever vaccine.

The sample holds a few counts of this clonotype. Here the CDR3 DNA reads TGTGCCAGCAGTTACCCAGCCATGAACACTGAAGCTTTCTTT. It specifies CASSYPAMNTEAFF. This chain joins TRBV6-2 or TRBV6-3 and TRBJ1-1; the D is unclear. Germline CDR1 reads MNHEY; CDR2 reads SVGEGT. The V and J ends lost 2 bases and 0 bases respectively, with 7 bases between them. The CDR3 is made up of 14 amino acids.

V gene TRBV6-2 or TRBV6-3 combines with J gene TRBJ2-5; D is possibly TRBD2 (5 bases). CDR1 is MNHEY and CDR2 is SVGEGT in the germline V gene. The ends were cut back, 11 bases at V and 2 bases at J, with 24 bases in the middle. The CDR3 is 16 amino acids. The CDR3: CAARGRARTAQETQYF. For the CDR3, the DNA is TGTGCCGCCCGCGGGCGGGCTCGAACGGCGCAAGAGACCCAGTACTTC.

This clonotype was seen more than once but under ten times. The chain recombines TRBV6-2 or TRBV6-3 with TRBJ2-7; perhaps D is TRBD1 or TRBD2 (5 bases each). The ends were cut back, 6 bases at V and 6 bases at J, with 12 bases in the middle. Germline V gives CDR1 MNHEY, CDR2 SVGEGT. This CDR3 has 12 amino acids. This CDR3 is CASSTWDREQYF. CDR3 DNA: TGTGCCAGCAGCACTTGGGACCGCGAGCAGTACTTC.

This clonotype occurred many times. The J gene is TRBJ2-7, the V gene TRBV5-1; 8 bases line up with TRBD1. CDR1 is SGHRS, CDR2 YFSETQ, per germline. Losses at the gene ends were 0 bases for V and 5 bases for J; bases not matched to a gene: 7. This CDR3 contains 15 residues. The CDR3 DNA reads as TGCGCCAGCAGCTTGGGGGACAGGCACCCGGACGAGCAGTACTTC. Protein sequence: CASSLGDRHPDEQYF.

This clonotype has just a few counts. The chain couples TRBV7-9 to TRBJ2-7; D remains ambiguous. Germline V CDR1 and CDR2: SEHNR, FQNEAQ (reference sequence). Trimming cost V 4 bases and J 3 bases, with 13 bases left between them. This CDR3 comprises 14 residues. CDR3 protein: CASSSPQTLYEQYF. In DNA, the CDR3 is TGTGCCAGCAGCTCCCCCCAGACACTCTACGAGCAGTACTTC.

CDR3 nucleotide sequence: TGCAGCGTTTATCCCAGGGGACGGGACTATGGCTACACCTTC. Translating it yields CSVYPRGRDYGYTF. The gene calls are TRBV29-1 and TRBJ1-2, with D possibly matching TRBD1 (6 bases). The CDR3 sequence is 14 residues long. CDR1 is SQVTM, CDR2 ANQGSEA, per germline. V lost 5 bases to trimming and J lost 3 bases, with 16 bases between them. Based on the CDR3 plus reference TRBV29-1 and TRBJ1-2, the full variable domain is SAVISQKPSRDICQRGTSLTIQCQVDSQVTMMFWYRQQPGQSLTLIATANQGSEATYESGFVIDKFPISRPNLTFSTLTVSNMSPEDSSIYLCSVYPRGRDYGYTFGSGTRLTVV.

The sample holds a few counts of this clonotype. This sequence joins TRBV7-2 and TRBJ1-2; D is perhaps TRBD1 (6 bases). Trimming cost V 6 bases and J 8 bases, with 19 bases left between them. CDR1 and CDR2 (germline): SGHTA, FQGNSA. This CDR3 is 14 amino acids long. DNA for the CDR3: TGTGCCAGCAGGCCAGAGTACAGGGCTGGCGGCTACACCTTC. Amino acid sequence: CASRPEYRAGGYTF.

CDR3 DNA: TGCGCCAGCAGCCGCACCTCGGGCAGCGCCTACGAGCAGTACTTC. Residues: CASSRTSGSAYEQYF. The genes are TRBV4-3 and TRBJ2-7; D is ambiguous. V lost 4 bases and J lost 2, with 15 bases in between. The germline V gene has CDR1 LGHNA and CDR2 YSLEER. The CDR3 has 15 residues.

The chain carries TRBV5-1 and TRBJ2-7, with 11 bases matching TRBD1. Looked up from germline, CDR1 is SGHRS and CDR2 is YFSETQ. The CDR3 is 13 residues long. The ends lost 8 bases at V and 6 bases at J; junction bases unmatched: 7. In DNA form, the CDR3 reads TGCGCCAGTACCGGGACAGGGGGAGCCGAGCAGTACTTC. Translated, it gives CASTGTGGAEQYF.

The CDR3 DNA reads TGTGCCAGCAGTTCATCGGGAATCGGGACCCAGTACTTC. This gives the protein CASSSSGIGTQYF. The gene calls are TRBV27 and TRBJ2-5; D is possibly TRBD2 (5 bases). Germline-derived CDR1 and CDR2 are MNHEY and SMNVEV (reference sequence). The CDR3 is 13 amino acids. The V end was cut by 4 bases, the J end by 7 bases, with 13 bases between.

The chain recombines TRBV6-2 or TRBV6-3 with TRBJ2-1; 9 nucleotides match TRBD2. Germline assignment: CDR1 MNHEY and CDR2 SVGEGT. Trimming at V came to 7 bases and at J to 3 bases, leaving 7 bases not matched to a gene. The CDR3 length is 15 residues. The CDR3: CASINSGGRYNEQFF. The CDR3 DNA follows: TGTGCCAGCATTAATAGCGGGGGACGCTACAATGAGCAGTTCTTC.

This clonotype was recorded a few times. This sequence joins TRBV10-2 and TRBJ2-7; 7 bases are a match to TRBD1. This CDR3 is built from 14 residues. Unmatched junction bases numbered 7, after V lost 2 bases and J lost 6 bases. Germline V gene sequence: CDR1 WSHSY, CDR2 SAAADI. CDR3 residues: CASSEVVGGAEQYV. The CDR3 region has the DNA TGCGCCAGCAGTGAGGTAGTAGGGGGCGCCGAGCAGTACGTC.

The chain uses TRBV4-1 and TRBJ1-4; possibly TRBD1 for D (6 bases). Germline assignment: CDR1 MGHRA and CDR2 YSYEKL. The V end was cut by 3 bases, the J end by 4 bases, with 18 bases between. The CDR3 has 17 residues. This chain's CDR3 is CASSQESAGGINEKLFF. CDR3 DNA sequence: TGCGCCAGCAGCCAGGAGTCAGCGGGGGGCATTAATGAAAAACTGTTTTTT.

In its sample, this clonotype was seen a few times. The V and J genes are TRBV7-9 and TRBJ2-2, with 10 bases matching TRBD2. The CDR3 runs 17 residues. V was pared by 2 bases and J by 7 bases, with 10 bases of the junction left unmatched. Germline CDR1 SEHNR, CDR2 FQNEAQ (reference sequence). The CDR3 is CASSLTLSGGADGELFF. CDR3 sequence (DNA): TGTGCCAGCAGCTTAACCCTAAGCGGGGGGGCCGACGGGGAGCTGTTTTTT.

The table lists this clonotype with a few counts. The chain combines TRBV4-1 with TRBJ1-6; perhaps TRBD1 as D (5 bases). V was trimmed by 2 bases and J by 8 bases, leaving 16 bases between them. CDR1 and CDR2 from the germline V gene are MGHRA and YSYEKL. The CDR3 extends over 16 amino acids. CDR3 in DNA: TGCGCCAGCAGCCAACCTCGCAGCGGGGGACATTCACCCCTCCACTTT. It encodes CASSQPRSGGHSPLHF.

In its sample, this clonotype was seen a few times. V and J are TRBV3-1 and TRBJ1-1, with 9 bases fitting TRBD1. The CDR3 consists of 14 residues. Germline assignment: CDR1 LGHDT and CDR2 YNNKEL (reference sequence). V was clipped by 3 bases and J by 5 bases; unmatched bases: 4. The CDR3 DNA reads TGTGCCAGCAGCCACGGACAGGGGATTACTGAAGCTTTCTTT. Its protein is CASSHGQGITEAFF. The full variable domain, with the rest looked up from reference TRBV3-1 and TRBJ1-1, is DTAVSQTPKYLVTQMGNDKSIKCEQNLGHDTMYWYKQDSKKFLKIMFSYNNKELIINETVPNRFSPKSPDKAHLNLHINSLELGDSAVYFCASSHGQGITEAFFGQGTRLTVV.

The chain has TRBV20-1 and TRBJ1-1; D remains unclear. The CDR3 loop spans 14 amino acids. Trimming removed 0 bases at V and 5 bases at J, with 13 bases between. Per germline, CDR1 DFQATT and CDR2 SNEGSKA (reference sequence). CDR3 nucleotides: TGCAGTGCTAGAGATACGAGGGCTTCGACTGAAGCTTTCTTT. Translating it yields CSARDTRASTEAFF.

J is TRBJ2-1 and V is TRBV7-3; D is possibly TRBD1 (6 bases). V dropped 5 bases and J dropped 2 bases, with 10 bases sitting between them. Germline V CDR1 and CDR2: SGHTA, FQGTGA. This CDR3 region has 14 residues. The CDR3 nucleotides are TGTGCCAGCAGCCAGGGGCTTCCCTACAATGAGCAGTTCTTC. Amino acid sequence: CASSQGLPYNEQFF.

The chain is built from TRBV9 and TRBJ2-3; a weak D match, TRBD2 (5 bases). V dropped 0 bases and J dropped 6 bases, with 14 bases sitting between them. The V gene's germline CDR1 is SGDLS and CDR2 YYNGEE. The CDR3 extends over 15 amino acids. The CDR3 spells CASSVGASQVDTQYF. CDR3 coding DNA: TGTGCCAGCAGCGTAGGTGCTAGCCAGGTGGATACGCAGTATTTT.

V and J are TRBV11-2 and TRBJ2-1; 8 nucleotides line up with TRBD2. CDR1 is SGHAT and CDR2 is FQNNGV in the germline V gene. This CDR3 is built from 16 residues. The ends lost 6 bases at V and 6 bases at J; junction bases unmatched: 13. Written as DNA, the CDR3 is TGTGCCAGCAGAGCTGCCCTCCGGGGGGGCGTCAATGAGCAGTTCTTC. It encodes CASRAALRGGVNEQFF.

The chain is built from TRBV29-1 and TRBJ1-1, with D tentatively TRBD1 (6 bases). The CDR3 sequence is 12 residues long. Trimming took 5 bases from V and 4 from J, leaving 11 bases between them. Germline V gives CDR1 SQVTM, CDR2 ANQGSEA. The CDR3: CSVWGGGTEAFF. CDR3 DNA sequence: TGCAGCGTTTGGGGAGGGGGCACTGAAGCTTTCTTT.

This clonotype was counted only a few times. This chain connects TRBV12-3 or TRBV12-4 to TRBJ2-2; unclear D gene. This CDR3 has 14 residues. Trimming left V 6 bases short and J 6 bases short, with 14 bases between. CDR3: CASSPVIGSGELFF. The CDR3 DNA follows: TGTGCCAGCAGCCCCGTAATTGGGTCCGGGGAGCTGTTTTTT.

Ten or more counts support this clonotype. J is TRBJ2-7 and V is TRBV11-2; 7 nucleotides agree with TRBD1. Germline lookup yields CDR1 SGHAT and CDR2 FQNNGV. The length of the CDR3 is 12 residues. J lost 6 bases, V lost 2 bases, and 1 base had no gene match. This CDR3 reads CASSLTGVEQYF. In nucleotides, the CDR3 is TGTGCCAGCAGCTTAACAGGGGTCGAGCAGTACTTC.

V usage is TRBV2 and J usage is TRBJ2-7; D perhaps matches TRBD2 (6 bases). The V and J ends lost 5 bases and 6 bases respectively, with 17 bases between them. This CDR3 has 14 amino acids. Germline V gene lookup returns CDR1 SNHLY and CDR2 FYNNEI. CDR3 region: CASSMGSLGGEQYF. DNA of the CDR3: TGTGCCAGCAGTATGGGCTCCTTGGGGGGCGAGCAGTACTTC.

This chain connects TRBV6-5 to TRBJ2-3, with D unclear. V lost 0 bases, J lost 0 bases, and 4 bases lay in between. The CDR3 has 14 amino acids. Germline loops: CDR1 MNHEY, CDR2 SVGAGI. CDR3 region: CASSYSQSTDTQYF. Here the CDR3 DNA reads TGTGCCAGCAGTTACTCGCAAAGCACAGATACGCAGTATTTT.

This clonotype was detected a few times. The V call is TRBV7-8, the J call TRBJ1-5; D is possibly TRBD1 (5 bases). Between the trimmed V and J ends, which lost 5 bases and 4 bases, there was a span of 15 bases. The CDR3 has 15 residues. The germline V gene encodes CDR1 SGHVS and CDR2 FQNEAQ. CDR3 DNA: TGTGCCAGCAGCCCCGGGGTCAGGGCGAATCAGCCCCAGCATTTT. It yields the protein CASSPGVRANQPQHF.

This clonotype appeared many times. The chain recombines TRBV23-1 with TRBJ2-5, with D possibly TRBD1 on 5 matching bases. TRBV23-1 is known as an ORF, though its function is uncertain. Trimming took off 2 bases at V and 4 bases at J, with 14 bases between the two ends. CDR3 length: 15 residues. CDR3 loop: CASSQKQGQAETQYF. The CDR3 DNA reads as TGCGCCAGCAGTCAAAAGCAGGGCCAAGCAGAGACCCAGTACTTC.